This TCR beta chain was retrieved from a study of cytomegalovirus exposure and HLA in healthy donors. The CDR3 extends over 15 amino acids. Trimming removed 5 bases from V and 7 bases from J; junction bases left unmatched: 11. Germline loops: CDR1 SGHRS, CDR2 YFSETQ. A multiplex PCR was run with 60 Vbeta primers and 13 Jbeta primers. The table came from immunoSEQ multiplex PCR; TCRdb's copy has only in-frame clones and leaves some out. Of approximately 160,000 clones in the sample, about four fifths are singletons; the top ten hold approximately 1.5%. General study results and limits: A later analysis linked a missense DCLRE1C variant to TCR beta V- and J-gene trimming. Versus the approximately 720-donor mean, an Asian-associated ancestry cluster reportedly showed fewer N-insertions in a later analysis. In terms of immune exposure information, only CMV serostatus was available.

With regard to this clone: Its antigen is unidentified.

The chain is built from TRBV5-1 and TRBJ2-7; 11 bases map to TRBD2. The specimen was PBMCs. This receptor was obtained from a male donor in good health and CMV-seronegative. CDR3 nucleotide sequence: TGCGCCAGCAGTCTAGCGGGGGGCCACAGTGAGGAGCAGTACTTC. It translates to CASSLAGGHSEEQYF.